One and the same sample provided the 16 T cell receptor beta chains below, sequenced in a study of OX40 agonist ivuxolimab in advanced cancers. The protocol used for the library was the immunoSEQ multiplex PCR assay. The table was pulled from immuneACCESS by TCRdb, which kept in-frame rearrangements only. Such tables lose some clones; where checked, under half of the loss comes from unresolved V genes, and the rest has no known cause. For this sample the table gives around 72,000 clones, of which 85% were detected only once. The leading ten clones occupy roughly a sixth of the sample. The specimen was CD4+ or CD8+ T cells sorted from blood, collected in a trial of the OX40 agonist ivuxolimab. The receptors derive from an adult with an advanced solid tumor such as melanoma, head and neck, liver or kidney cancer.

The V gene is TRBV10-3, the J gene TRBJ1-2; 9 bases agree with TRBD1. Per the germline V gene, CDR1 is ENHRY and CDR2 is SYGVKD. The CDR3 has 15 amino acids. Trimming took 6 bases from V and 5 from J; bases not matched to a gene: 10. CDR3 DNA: TGTGCCATCAGACCGGACAGGGGCCAACTTTATGGCTACACCTTC. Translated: CAIRPDRGQLYGYTF.

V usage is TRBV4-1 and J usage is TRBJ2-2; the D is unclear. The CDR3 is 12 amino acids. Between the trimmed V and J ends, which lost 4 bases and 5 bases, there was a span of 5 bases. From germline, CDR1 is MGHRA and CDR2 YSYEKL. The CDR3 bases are TGCGCCAGCAGCCTCGGTACCGGGGAGCTGTTTTTT. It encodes CASSLGTGELFF.

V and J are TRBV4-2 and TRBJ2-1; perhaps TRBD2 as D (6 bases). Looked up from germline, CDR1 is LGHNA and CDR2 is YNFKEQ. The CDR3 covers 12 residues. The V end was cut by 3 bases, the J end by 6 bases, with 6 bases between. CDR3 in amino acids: CASSQGGNEQFF. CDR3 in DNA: TGTGCCAGCAGCCAGGGAGGCAATGAGCAGTTCTTC.

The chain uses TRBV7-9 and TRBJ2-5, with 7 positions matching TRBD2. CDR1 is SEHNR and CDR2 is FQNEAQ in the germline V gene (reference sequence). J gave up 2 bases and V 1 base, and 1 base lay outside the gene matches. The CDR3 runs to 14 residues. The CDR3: CASSLVGGQETQYF. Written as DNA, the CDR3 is TGTGCCAGCAGCTTAGTGGGGGGGCAAGAGACCCAGTACTTC.

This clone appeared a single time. The CDR3 spells CASSMSGSIGSEQFF. CDR3 sequence (DNA): TGTGCCAGTAGTATGAGCGGGAGTATTGGGAGTGAGCAGTTCTTC. The V and J genes are TRBV19 and TRBJ2-1; 8 bases are shared with TRBD2. Trimming removed 3 bases from V and 9 bases from J; junction bases left unmatched: 10. The CDR3 has 15 amino acids. Germline CDR1 is LNHDA and CDR2 is SQIVND (reference sequence).

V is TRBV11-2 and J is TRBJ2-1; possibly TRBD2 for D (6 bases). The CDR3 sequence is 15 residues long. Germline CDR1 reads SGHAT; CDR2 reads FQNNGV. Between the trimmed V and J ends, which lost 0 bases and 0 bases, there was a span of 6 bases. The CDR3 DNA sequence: TGTGCCAGCAGCTTAGATAGCGGCTCCTACAATGAGCAGTTCTTC. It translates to CASSLDSGSYNEQFF.

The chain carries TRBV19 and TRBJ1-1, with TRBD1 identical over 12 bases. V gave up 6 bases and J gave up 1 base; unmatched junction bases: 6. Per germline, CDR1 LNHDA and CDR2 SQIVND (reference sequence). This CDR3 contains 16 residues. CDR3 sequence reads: CASSRGTGGTNTEAFF. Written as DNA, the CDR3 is TGTGCCAGTAGCAGAGGGACAGGGGGCACGAACACTGAAGCTTTCTTT.

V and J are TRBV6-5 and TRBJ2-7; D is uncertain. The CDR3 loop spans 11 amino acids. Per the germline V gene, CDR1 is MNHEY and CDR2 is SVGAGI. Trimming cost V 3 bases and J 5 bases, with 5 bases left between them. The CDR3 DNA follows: TGTGCCAGCAGTTATTTTGACGAGCAGTACTTC. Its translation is CASSYFDEQYF.

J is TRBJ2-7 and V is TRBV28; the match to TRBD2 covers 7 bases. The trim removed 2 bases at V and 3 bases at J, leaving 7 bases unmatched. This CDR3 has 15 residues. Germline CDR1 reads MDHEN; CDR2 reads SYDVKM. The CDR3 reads CASSLTGGDLYEQYF. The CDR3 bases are TGTGCCAGCAGTTTAACGGGAGGAGACCTCTACGAGCAGTACTTC.

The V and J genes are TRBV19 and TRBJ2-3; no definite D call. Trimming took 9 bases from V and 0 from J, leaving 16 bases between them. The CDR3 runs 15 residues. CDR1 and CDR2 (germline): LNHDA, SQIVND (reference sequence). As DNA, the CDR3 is TGTGCCAGCCTGGGTGTTGGGCCCAGCACAGATACGCAGTATTTT. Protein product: CASLGVGPSTDTQYF.

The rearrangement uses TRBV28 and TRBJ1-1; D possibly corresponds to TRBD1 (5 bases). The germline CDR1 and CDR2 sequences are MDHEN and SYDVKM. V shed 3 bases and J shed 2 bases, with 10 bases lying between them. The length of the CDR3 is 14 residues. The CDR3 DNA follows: TGTGCCAGCAGTTTGCCGCAGGGAAACACTGAAGCTTTCTTT. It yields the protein CASSLPQGNTEAFF.

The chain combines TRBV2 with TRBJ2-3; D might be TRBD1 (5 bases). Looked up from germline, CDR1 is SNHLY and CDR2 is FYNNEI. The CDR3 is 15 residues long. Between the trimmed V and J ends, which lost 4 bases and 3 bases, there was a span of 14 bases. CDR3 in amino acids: CASSVLTVPTDTQYF. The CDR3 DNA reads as TGTGCCAGCAGTGTACTGACAGTCCCTACAGATACGCAGTATTTT.

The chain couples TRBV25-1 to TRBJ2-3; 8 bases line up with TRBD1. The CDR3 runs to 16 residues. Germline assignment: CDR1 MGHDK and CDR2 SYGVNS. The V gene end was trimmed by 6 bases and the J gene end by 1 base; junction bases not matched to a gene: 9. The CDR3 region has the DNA TGTGCCAGCAGCGCGGACAGGGCATATGGCACAGATACGCAGTATTTT. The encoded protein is CASSADRAYGTDTQYF.

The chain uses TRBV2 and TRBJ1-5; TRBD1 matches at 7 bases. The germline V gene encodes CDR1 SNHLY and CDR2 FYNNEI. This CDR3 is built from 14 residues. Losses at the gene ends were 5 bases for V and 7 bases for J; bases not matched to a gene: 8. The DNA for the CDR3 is TGTGCCAGCAGTTTACAGGGGTTAGGGCAGCCCCAGCATTTT. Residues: CASSLQGLGQPQHF.

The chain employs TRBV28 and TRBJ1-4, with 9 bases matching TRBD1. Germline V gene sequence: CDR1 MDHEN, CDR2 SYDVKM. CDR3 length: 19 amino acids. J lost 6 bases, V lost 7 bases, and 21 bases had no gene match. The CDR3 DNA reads TGTGCCAGCATCCTACGAGGGACAGGGCTAAGTCTCGGGGATGAAAAACTGTTTTTT. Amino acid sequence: CASILRGTGLSLGDEKLFF.

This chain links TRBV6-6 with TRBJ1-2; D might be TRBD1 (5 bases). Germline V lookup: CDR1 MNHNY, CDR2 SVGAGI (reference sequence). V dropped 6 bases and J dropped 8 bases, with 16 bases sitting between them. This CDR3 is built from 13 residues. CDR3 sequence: CASSKTVNRGYTF. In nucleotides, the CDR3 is TGTGCCAGCAGCAAGACAGTAAATAGAGGCTACACCTTC.